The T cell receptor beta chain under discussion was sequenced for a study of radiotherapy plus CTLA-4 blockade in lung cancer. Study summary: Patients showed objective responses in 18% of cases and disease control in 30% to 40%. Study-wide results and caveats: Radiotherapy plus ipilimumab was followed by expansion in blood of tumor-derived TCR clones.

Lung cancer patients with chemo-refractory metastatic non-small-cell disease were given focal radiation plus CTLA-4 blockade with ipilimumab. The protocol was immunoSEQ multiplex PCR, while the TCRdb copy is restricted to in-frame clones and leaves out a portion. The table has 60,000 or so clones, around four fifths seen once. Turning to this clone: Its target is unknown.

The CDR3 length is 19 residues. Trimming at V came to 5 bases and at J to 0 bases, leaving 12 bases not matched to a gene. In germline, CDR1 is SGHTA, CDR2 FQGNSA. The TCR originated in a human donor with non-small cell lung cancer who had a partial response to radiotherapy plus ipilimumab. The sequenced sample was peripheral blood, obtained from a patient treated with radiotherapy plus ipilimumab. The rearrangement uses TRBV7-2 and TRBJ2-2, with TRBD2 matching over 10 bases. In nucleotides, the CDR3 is TGTGCCAGCAGCACCCGGGGTAGCGGGGGGCCTACGAACACCGGGGAGCTGTTTTTT. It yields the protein CASSTRGSGGPTNTGELFF.